These 9 T cell receptor beta chains share one sample of origin, sequenced in a study of response to subunit inactivated influenza vaccine. MiXCR, run by TCRdb on the RT-PCR reads, gives a single entry per CDR3 protein. The data show 500,000 or so distinct CDR3 sequences, more than 15% seen once. Here the sequenced sample was CD4+ T cells sorted from PBMCs, taken less than 25 months after vaccination. These receptors all stem from a man aged 45 to 70 who received an inactivated influenza vaccine.

This rearrangement joins TRBV7-9 to TRBJ2-2; 8 nucleotides line up with TRBD2. The CDR3 extends over 15 amino acids. Trimming cost V 9 bases and J 0 bases; bases outside gene matches: 6. Germline CDR1 reads SEHNR; CDR2 reads FQNEAQ (reference sequence). The CDR3 here is CASRTSWSNTGELFF. The CDR3 DNA reads TGTGCCAGTCGGACTAGCTGGTCGAACACCGGGGAGCTGTTTTTT.

This clonotype was counted a few times. V is TRBV5-1 and J is TRBJ2-2; D possibly corresponds to TRBD1 (6 bases). Trimming took 4 bases from V and 2 from J, leaving 12 bases between them. The CDR3 loop spans 15 amino acids. The V gene's germline CDR1 is SGHRS and CDR2 YFSETQ. For the CDR3, the DNA is TGCGCCAGCAGCCCTTGGACAGCTAACACCGGGGAGCTGTTTTTT. Translation: CASSPWTANTGELFF.

The gene calls are TRBV20-1 and TRBJ2-5, with D perhaps matching TRBD1 (5 bases). Germline lookup yields CDR1 DFQATT and CDR2 SNEGSKA (reference sequence). The CDR3 runs 13 residues. The V gene lost 5 bases and the J gene lost 5 bases, with 15 bases spanning the gap. The CDR3 protein is CSAPRQGYETQYF. DNA for the CDR3: TGCAGTGCTCCCCGTCAGGGCTATGAGACCCAGTACTTC.

The table lists this clonotype with a few counts. This chain links TRBV7-4 with TRBJ2-1; no clear D gene. The germline V and J ends were trimmed by 5 bases and 6 bases, with 11 bases remaining between them. There are 13 residues in the CDR3. CDR1 is SGHVT, CDR2 SQSDAQ, per germline. CDR3 sequence (DNA): TGTGCCAGCAGCCCAGTACGTTGCAATGAGCAGTTCTTC. As protein: CASSPVRCNEQFF.

This clonotype appeared a few times. The chain is built from TRBV5-1 and TRBJ2-2; maybe TRBD2 (5 bases). Trimming took off 6 bases at V and 2 bases at J, with 14 bases between the two ends. Germline V CDR1 and CDR2: SGHRS, YFSETQ. The CDR3 covers 15 residues. CDR3 bases: TGCGCCAGCAAAAGGGCAAGCGGAAACACCGGGGAGCTGTTTTTT. Encoded protein: CASKRASGNTGELFF.

The chain carries TRBV12-3 or TRBV12-4 and TRBJ2-7, with 9 nucleotides matching TRBD1. Losses at the gene ends were 6 bases for V and 6 bases for J; bases not matched to a gene: 6. The CDR3 covers 13 residues. DNA of the CDR3: TGTGCCAGCAGCGACACAGGGGGCGTCGAGCAGTACTTC. This translates into CASSDTGGVEQYF.

The chain carries TRBV28 and TRBJ2-7; TRBD1 matches at 7 bases. Germline assignment: CDR1 MDHEN and CDR2 SYDVKM. The V gene end was trimmed by 5 bases and the J gene end by 3 bases; junction bases not matched to a gene: 10. There are 15 residues in the CDR3. CDR3 DNA: TGTGCCAGCAGTCTAAACGTAGGGACAGTCTACGAGCAGTACTTC. It codes for CASSLNVGTVYEQYF.

The gene calls are TRBV20-1 and TRBJ2-7; 8 nucleotides agree with TRBD1. CDR3 length: 13 amino acids. Trimming at V came to 6 bases and at J to 6 bases, leaving 10 bases not matched to a gene. Germline assignment: CDR1 DFQATT and CDR2 SNEGSKA (reference sequence). The CDR3 spells CSAYPDRESEQYF. The CDR3 nucleotides are TGCAGTGCCTACCCGGACAGGGAATCCGAGCAGTACTTC.

The chain is built from TRBV10-3 and TRBJ2-2; D perhaps matches TRBD1 (5 bases). Germline-derived CDR1 and CDR2 are ENHRY and SYGVKD. V was pared by 7 bases and J by 6 bases, with 12 bases between. The CDR3 extends over 13 amino acids. The CDR3 here is CAINPGSSGELFF. CDR3 DNA sequence: TGTGCCATCAACCCAGGGTCCTCCGGGGAGCTGTTTTTT.